Presented here are 10 T cell receptor beta chains from one specimen sequenced in a study of response to subunit inactivated influenza vaccine. MiXCR, run by TCRdb on the RT-PCR reads, gives a single entry per CDR3 protein. The data show around 320,000 distinct CDR3 sequences, roughly 20% seen once. The source was PBMCs from blood, collected less than 22 months after vaccination. The origin of the receptors is a man aged 50-75 years who received an inactivated influenza vaccine.

This clonotype was detected a few times. This rearrangement joins TRBV19 to TRBJ1-5, with D uncertain. CDR1 and CDR2 (germline): LNHDA, SQIVND (reference sequence). V dropped 0 bases and J dropped 1 base, with 4 bases sitting between them. The CDR3 loop spans 14 amino acids. The CDR3 spells CASSIDRSNQPQHF. CDR3 DNA sequence: TGTGCCAGTAGTATAGACAGGAGCAATCAGCCCCAGCATTTT.

On this clonotype itself: The conserved phenylalanine or tryptophan is not found at the CDR3 terminus, so this likely reflects a read error. V is TRBV27 and J is TRBJ1-4; 10 nucleotides line up with TRBD1. The germline gives CDR1 MNHEY, CDR2 SMNVEV (reference sequence). CDR3 length: 14 amino acids. With 6 bases clipped from V and 6 bases from J, the junction kept 4 bases outside the gene matches. The CDR3 nucleotides read TGTGCCAGCAGCCTGGGACAGGGGTATGAAAAACTGTTTCTT. Translation: CASSLGQGYEKLFL.

This clonotype has more than one count but fewer than ten. The chain employs TRBV6-2 or TRBV6-3 and TRBJ1-5, with no clear D. This CDR3 spans 15 amino acids. Trimming took 2 bases from V and 0 from J, leaving 8 bases between them. Germline V gene lookup returns CDR1 MNHEY and CDR2 SVGEGT. CDR3: CASSYGLGSNQPQHF. Here the CDR3 DNA reads TGTGCCAGCAGTTACGGACTGGGTAGCAATCAGCCCCAGCATTTT.

The V call is TRBV3-1, the J call TRBJ1-1, with D unresolved. Looked up from germline, CDR1 is LGHDT and CDR2 is YNNKEL (reference sequence). The V gene lost 1 base and the J gene lost 0 bases, with 9 bases spanning the gap. The CDR3 is 15 amino acids. The CDR3 DNA reads as TGTGCCAGCAGCCAAGTTCCAGGAGTGAACACTGAAGCTTTCTTT. Residues: CASSQVPGVNTEAFF.

This clonotype was detected ten times or more. V and J are TRBV20-1 and TRBJ1-2; the match to TRBD1 covers 8 bases. Germline values: CDR1 DFQATT, CDR2 SNEGSKA (reference sequence). The ends lost 1 base at V and 0 bases at J; junction bases unmatched: 10. The CDR3 consists of 17 residues. DNA for the CDR3: TGCAGTGCTAGAGCAACGGGACAGGTCTCTTCTAACTATGGCTACACCTTC. Protein product: CSARATGQVSSNYGYTF.

The chain uses TRBV29-1 and TRBJ1-2; D remains ambiguous. The CDR3 runs to 12 residues. The germline V gene has CDR1 SQVTM and CDR2 ANQGSEA. Trimming cost V 7 bases and J 7 bases, with 16 bases left between them. The CDR3 spells CSARPDGRGYTF. DNA of the CDR3: TGCAGCGCCCGACCCGACGGTCGTGGCTACACCTTC.

This clonotype was picked up a small number of times. This chain's CDR3 is CASSAGGQGTGNTIYF. The CDR3 nucleotides are TGTGCCAGCAGCGCAGGAGGACAGGGTACTGGAAACACCATATATTTT. V and J are TRBV7-9 and TRBJ1-3; 8 bases fit TRBD1. Trimming at V came to 5 bases and at J to 2 bases, leaving 8 bases not matched to a gene. The CDR3 is made up of 16 amino acids. Germline V gene sequence: CDR1 SEHNR, CDR2 FQNEAQ (reference sequence).

This clonotype was picked up many times. The rearrangement joins TRBV12-3 or TRBV12-4 to TRBJ1-3, with D maybe TRBD1 (6 bases). The CDR3 has 16 amino acids. Between the trimmed V and J ends, which lost 7 bases and 3 bases, there was a span of 19 bases. CDR3 in DNA: TGTGCCAGCACCCTCTCGGGCAGGGGACTTGGAAACACCATATATTTT. It encodes CASTLSGRGLGNTIYF.

This clonotype was detected ten times or more. The chain carries TRBV7-9 and TRBJ2-3; D may be TRBD2 (7 bases). This CDR3 contains 16 residues. Per the germline V gene, CDR1 is SEHNR and CDR2 is FQNEAQ (reference sequence). V was pared by 6 bases and J by 1 base, with 17 bases between. CDR3 residues: CASRKPRGRGTDTQYF. In DNA form, the CDR3 reads TGTGCCAGCAGAAAACCGCGGGGGCGCGGCACAGATACGCAGTATTTT.

This clonotype was detected ten times or more. The rearrangement uses TRBV7-2 and TRBJ2-3; possible D gene TRBD1, 5 bases. The germline CDR1 and CDR2 sequences are SGHTA and FQGNSA. The V end lost 5 bases, the J end lost 5 bases, and 17 bases lay between the germline ends. CDR3 length: 15 residues. The DNA for the CDR3 is TGTGCCAGCAGCCCAGGGTATAGCAGGGTAGATACGCAGTATTTT. Protein sequence: CASSPGYSRVDTQYF.